What follows are 2 T cell receptor beta chains derived from one specimen sequenced in a study of blood T cell repertoires in COVID-19. TCRdb keeps only in-frame clones here, not all; method: immunoSEQ multiplex PCR. The table has roughly 65,000 clones, more than 80% seen once. Input material: peripheral blood. The receptor set was obtained from an elderly woman with active or convalescent COVID-19.

This clone occurred once. This chain uses TRBV30 with TRBJ2-3, with 10 bases matching TRBD1. The CDR3 consists of 15 residues. The V and J ends lost 1 base and 7 bases, in that order; junction bases with no gene match: 8. Germline values: CDR1 GTSNPN, CDR2 SVGIG (reference sequence). The CDR3 sequence is CAWSAGQGVTYTQYF. The CDR3 DNA is TGTGCCTGGAGTGCAGGACAGGGGGTGACTTATACGCAGTATTTT.

This clone was counted between two and nine times. J is TRBJ1-3 and V is TRBV4-3; D remains ambiguous. Trimming took 1 base from V and 4 from J, leaving 5 bases between them. Germline V gives CDR1 LGHNA, CDR2 YSLEER. This CDR3 comprises 13 residues. CDR3 coding DNA: TGCGCCAGCAGCCAAGTAGCCGGAAACACCATATATTTT. Translated: CASSQVAGNTIYF.